What follows are 9 T cell receptor beta chains derived from one specimen sequenced in a study of shared clonotypes between healthy human individuals. The method was immunoSEQ multiplex PCR; TCRdb's version includes in-frame clones alone and lacks a portion of them. The sample has more than 2,000,000 clones, approximately 92% seen once. The sample consisted of naive CD4+ T cells sorted from blood. Subset given: CD45RA+ positively selected. The receptors were gathered from a man aged 18-30 years in good health.

The chain has TRBV4-1 and TRBJ1-1, with 12 bases fitting TRBD1. The CDR3 covers 16 residues. Unmatched junction bases numbered 2, after V lost 2 bases and J lost 1 base. Germline V gives CDR1 MGHRA, CDR2 YSYEKL. CDR3 nucleotides: TGCGCCAGCAGCCAACCGGGACAGGGGGCGAACACTGAAGCTTTCTTT. It codes for CASSQPGQGANTEAFF.

The CDR3 DNA is TGTGCCTGGAGTGCCAGCGGGAGGGCCTCCAATGAGCAGTTCTTC. Residues: CAWSASGRASNEQFF. The genes are TRBV30 and TRBJ2-1, with 10 bases identical to TRBD2. The trim removed 1 base at V and 6 bases at J, leaving 6 bases unmatched. CDR3 length equals 15 residues. From germline, CDR1 is GTSNPN and CDR2 SVGIG (reference sequence).

The chain has TRBV10-3 and TRBJ2-5, with D unclear. The CDR3 runs to 12 residues. Germline CDR1 is ENHRY and CDR2 is SYGVKD. V lost 5 bases, J lost 0 bases, and 4 bases lay in between. The CDR3 DNA follows: TGTGCCATCAGTTGGGACCAAGAGACCCAGTACTTC. It yields the protein CAISWDQETQYF.

This clone has just one count. V gene TRBV28 combines with J gene TRBJ2-1; 8 bases match TRBD2. The CDR3 covers 17 residues. Germline V gives CDR1 MDHEN, CDR2 SYDVKM. The junction had 21 bases not matched to a gene; V was cut back by 8 bases and J by 9 bases. CDR3 in amino acids: CASRRTVFRSGGGEQFF. The DNA of the CDR3 is TGTGCCAGCCGCCGAACGGTCTTCAGGAGCGGGGGTGGTGAGCAGTTCTTC.

This clone was found once. Other DNA sequences from this sample encode an identical CDR3 as well. The chain links TRBV6-5 to TRBJ2-7; D is possibly TRBD1 or TRBD2 (5 bases each). There are 13 residues in the CDR3. From germline, CDR1 is MNHEY and CDR2 SVGAGI. The V gene lost 5 bases and the J gene lost 2 bases, with 10 bases spanning the gap. Here the CDR3 reads CASSRTGPYEQYF. The CDR3 region has the DNA TGTGCCAGCAGTCGGACGGGACCCTACGAGCAGTACTTC.

The chain uses TRBV5-6 and TRBJ1-3; D not resolved. Germline loops: CDR1 SGHDT, CDR2 YYEEEE. Trimming took off 5 bases at V and 0 bases at J, with 15 bases between the two ends. The CDR3 runs to 16 residues. This chain's CDR3 is CASRLRGTSSGNTIYF. The CDR3 region has the DNA TGTGCCAGCAGACTCCGGGGTACGAGCTCTGGAAACACCATATATTTT.

CDR3 DNA: TGTGCCAGCAGCGTAGGACAGATCTCTGGAAACACCATATATTTT. The encoded protein is CASSVGQISGNTIYF. The chain recombines TRBV9 with TRBJ1-3, with a possible D match to TRBD1 (5 bases). This CDR3 comprises 15 residues. The V gene's germline CDR1 is SGDLS and CDR2 YYNGEE. The V end was cut by 0 bases, the J end by 0 bases, with 7 bases between.

The chain combines TRBV4-1 with TRBJ2-7, with 9 nucleotides matching TRBD1. Trimming removed 7 bases from V and 6 bases from J; junction bases left unmatched: 7. Germline V gene lookup returns CDR1 MGHRA and CDR2 YSYEKL. The CDR3 has 13 residues. In DNA, the CDR3 is TGCGCCAGCAAAAAGACAGGGGGGCTCGAGCAGTACTTC. It codes for CASKKTGGLEQYF.

As concerns this clone: At the DNA level, this CDR3 is encoded by other sequences in the same sample as well. The chain combines TRBV18 with TRBJ2-1; 11 positions match TRBD2. The trim removed 3 bases at V and 1 base at J, leaving 2 bases unmatched. This CDR3 comprises 16 residues. Germline V gene data show CDR1 as KGHSH and CDR2 as LQKENI. The CDR3 sequence: CASSPGTSGSYNEQFF. CDR3 bases: TGTGCCAGCTCACCTGGGACTAGCGGATCCTACAATGAGCAGTTCTTC.